The 9 T cell receptor beta chains listed next were all sequenced from one sample in a study of blood T cell repertoires in COVID-19. This table comes from immunoSEQ multiplex PCR, and its TCRdb copy is limited to in-frame clones, with some not included. This table holds 150,000 to 200,000 clones, 76% found once. The sample comprised peripheral blood. These receptor sequences come from a woman aged 50 to 60 with active or convalescent COVID-19.

This chain uses TRBV27 with TRBJ1-1; 7 positions agree with TRBD1. Per germline, CDR1 MNHEY and CDR2 SMNVEV (reference sequence). V was pared by 6 bases and J by 5 bases, with 6 bases of the junction left unmatched. CDR3 length: 13 amino acids. CDR3 sequence: CASRYAGGTEAFF. CDR3 in DNA: TGTGCCAGCAGATACGCAGGGGGGACTGAAGCTTTCTTT.

The CDR3 protein is CASSEGRRTNTEAFF. Written as DNA, the CDR3 is TGTGCCAGCAGTGAGGGCAGGCGGACGAACACTGAAGCTTTCTTT. The V and J genes are TRBV6-2 or TRBV6-3 and TRBJ1-1; D uncertain. The CDR3 runs 15 residues. V lost 5 bases and J 1 base, leaving 14 bases between the germline ends. The germline gives CDR1 MNHEY, CDR2 SVGEGT.

V is TRBV6-4 and J is TRBJ2-7; 8 bases match TRBD2. With 10 bases clipped from V and 3 bases from J, the junction kept 20 bases outside the gene matches. There are 17 residues in the CDR3. From germline, CDR1 is MRHNA and CDR2 SNTAGT. The CDR3 is CATPAGRDSLVFYEQYF. The CDR3 coding sequence is TGTGCCACTCCGGCCGGGAGGGACTCCCTCGTTTTCTACGAGCAGTACTTC.

The chain combines TRBV28 with TRBJ1-1; D remains unclear. This CDR3 is 13 amino acids long. Per the germline V gene, CDR1 is MDHEN and CDR2 is SYDVKM. Trimming removed 3 bases from V and 11 bases from J, with 16 bases in between. The CDR3 bases are TGTGCCAGCAGTTTGTCCCGCGGGAGGGAGGCTTTCTTT. Amino acid sequence: CASSLSRGREAFF.

This clone was picked up one time. The chain links TRBV11-3 to TRBJ2-1; 9 bases agree with TRBD2. Germline CDR1 reads SGHNT; CDR2 reads YENEEA. Trimming at V came to 0 bases and at J to 5 bases, leaving 8 bases not matched to a gene. This CDR3 has 17 residues. The CDR3 spells CASSLDKGLAGNNEQFF. CDR3 sequence (DNA): TGTGCCAGCAGCTTAGATAAAGGTCTAGCGGGAAACAATGAGCAGTTCTTC.

This clone was found once. The V gene is TRBV27, the J gene TRBJ2-4; 12 bases align to TRBD2. Per the germline V gene, CDR1 is MNHEY and CDR2 is SMNVEV (reference sequence). The CDR3 runs to 19 residues. With 11 bases clipped from V and 0 bases from J, the junction kept 17 bases outside the gene matches. The CDR3 region is CAPAKTSGGPDLAKNIQYF. CDR3 in DNA: TGTGCCCCGGCAAAGACTAGCGGGGGCCCCGATCTAGCCAAAAACATTCAGTACTTC.

The chain couples TRBV6-5 to TRBJ2-3; D ambiguous. V was clipped by 6 bases and J by 0 bases, with 7 bases between them. Germline V lookup: CDR1 MNHEY, CDR2 SVGAGI. The CDR3 contains 13 residues. CDR3 amino acids: CASRESSTDTQYF. In nucleotides, the CDR3 is TGTGCCAGCAGAGAGTCGAGCACAGATACGCAGTATTTT.

The V gene is TRBV29-1, the J gene TRBJ1-2, with D hard to call. Germline V gives CDR1 SQVTM, CDR2 ANQGSEA. The CDR3 is 12 amino acids. V was pared by 0 bases and J by 8 bases, with 10 bases between. The DNA of the CDR3 is TGCAGCGTTGAAGAGAGGGTGAGAGGCTACACCTTC. It encodes CSVEERVRGYTF.

Only one count was recorded for this clone. V and J are TRBV6-6 and TRBJ2-1; TRBD2 aligns across 8 bases. The junction had 7 bases not matched to a gene; V was cut back by 2 bases and J by 7 bases. CDR3 size: 15 residues. CDR1 and CDR2 from the germline V gene are MNHNY and SVGAGI (reference sequence). The CDR3 sequence: CASSYRGGSSNEQFF. DNA for the CDR3: TGTGCCAGCAGTTACCGGGGGGGATCGTCGAATGAGCAGTTCTTC.